The 25 T cell receptor beta chains given below trace back to one sample, sequenced in a study of blood T cell repertoires in COVID-19. The data were produced by immunoSEQ multiplex PCR, yet TCRdb's version contains in-frame clones alone and is incomplete. Seen here are approximately 260,000 clones, nearly 90% observed once, and the top ten hold about 2.1%. Sequenced input: peripheral blood. Source of these receptors: a woman aged 60-75 years with COVID-19, enrolled during active disease.

In this sample, this clone turned up once. The rearrangement uses TRBV27 and TRBJ2-7; possibly TRBD1 for D (6 bases). The CDR3 consists of 11 residues. Trimming stripped 7 bases from V and 2 bases from J, with 6 bases between. Germline V lookup: CDR1 MNHEY, CDR2 SMNVEV (reference sequence). As DNA, the CDR3 is TGTGCCAGCAAGGGGGCCTACGAGCAGTACTTC. Translated, it gives CASKGAYEQYF.

The gene calls are TRBV7-2 and TRBJ1-2; the D is unclear. Germline CDR1 is SGHTA and CDR2 is FQGNSA. The CDR3 has 13 residues. Trimming left V 1 base short and J 7 bases short, with 10 bases between. CDR3 amino acids: CASSLGARRGYTF. The CDR3 DNA sequence: TGTGCCAGCAGCTTAGGGGCAAGGCGTGGCTACACCTTC.

This chain uses TRBV19 with TRBJ1-4, with 7 bases aligning to TRBD1. The CDR3 covers 17 residues. Germline V gene lookup returns CDR1 LNHDA and CDR2 SQIVND (reference sequence). The trim removed 7 bases at V and 2 bases at J, leaving 13 bases unmatched. The CDR3 sequence is CASTSQGGLVTNEKLFF. The DNA of the CDR3 is TGTGCCAGTACTAGCCAGGGGGGTCTGGTCACTAATGAAAAACTGTTTTTT. Supplemented by reference TRBV19 and TRBJ1-4, the full variable domain reads DGGITQSPKYLFRKEGQNVTLSCEQNLNHDAMYWYRQDPGQGLRLIYYSQIVNDFQKGDIAEGYSVSREKKESFPLTVTSAQKNPTAFYLCASTSQGGLVTNEKLFFGSGTQLSVL.

The chain links TRBV3-1 (or the pseudogene TRBV3-2) to TRBJ2-1, with TRBD2 identical over 10 bases. From germline, CDR1 is LGHDT and CDR2 YNNKEL (reference sequence). The CDR3 runs to 17 residues. J gave up 4 bases and V 0 bases, and 6 bases lay outside the gene matches. The CDR3 DNA reads TGTGCCAGCAGCCAAGATCCAACTAGCGGGGTTTACAATGAGCAGTTCTTC. This codes for CASSQDPTSGVYNEQFF.

The chain uses TRBV9 and TRBJ1-2; D may be TRBD1 (6 bases). Germline V gene data show CDR1 as SGDLS and CDR2 as YYNGEE. V lost 6 bases, J lost 4 bases, and 16 bases lay in between. The CDR3 loop spans 14 amino acids. The CDR3 nucleotides read TGTGCCAGCACCACATTGGGAGGGGGCTATGGCTACACCTTC. Translation gives CASTTLGGGYGYTF.

CDR3 residues: CATSSAGLNGYTF. CDR3 nucleotide sequence: TGTGCCACCAGCAGCGCAGGGTTGAATGGCTACACCTTC. V is TRBV15 and J is TRBJ1-2; maybe TRBD1 (5 bases). This CDR3 has 13 residues. The germline V and J ends were trimmed by 3 bases and 6 bases, with 11 bases remaining between them. CDR1 and CDR2 from the germline V gene are LNHNV and YYDKDF (reference sequence).

The CDR3 loop is CASSQVMKGAIGNTIYF. CDR3 nucleotide sequence: TGCGCCAGCAGCCAAGTAATGAAGGGGGCGATTGGAAACACCATATATTTT. This chain uses TRBV4-3 with TRBJ1-3, with 7 bases that match TRBD1. This CDR3 spans 17 amino acids. V dropped 1 base and J dropped 3; count of bases not matched to a gene: 9. Germline CDR1 reads LGHNA; CDR2 reads YSLEER.

The V gene is TRBV6-5, the J gene TRBJ2-7; 10 bases map to TRBD1. Germline values: CDR1 MNHEY, CDR2 SVGAGI. The J segment lost 4 bases and the V segment lost 0 bases, leaving 3 bases of the junction unmatched. CDR3 size: 15 residues. The CDR3, as DNA: TGTGCCAGCAGTTACTCACGGGACAGGGGTTACGAGCAGTACTTC. It yields the protein CASSYSRDRGYEQYF.

This chain uses TRBV9 with TRBJ1-5; possibly TRBD1 for D (5 bases). This CDR3 region has 15 residues. V was pared by 1 base and J by 1 base, with 9 bases between. The germline gives CDR1 SGDLS, CDR2 YYNGEE. The DNA for the CDR3 is TGTGCCAGCAGCGTAACGGCAGGGAGCAATCAGCCCCAGCATTTT. Translated: CASSVTAGSNQPQHF.

The genes are TRBV25-1 and TRBJ2-7, with TRBD2 identical over 8 bases. Trimming at V came to 8 bases and at J to 6 bases, leaving 3 bases not matched to a gene. Per germline, CDR1 MGHDK and CDR2 SYGVNS. This CDR3 comprises 11 residues. The CDR3, as DNA: TGTGCCAGCGGAGCGGGGGCCGAGCAGTACTTC. Translating it yields CASGAGAEQYF.

This clone was seen once. The V and J genes are TRBV7-2 and TRBJ2-6; maybe TRBD1 (6 bases). The ends were cut back, 4 bases at V and 0 bases at J, with 16 bases in the middle. The CDR3 is made up of 18 amino acids. The germline CDR1 and CDR2 sequences are SGHTA and FQGNSA. CDR3 sequence (DNA): TGTGCCAGCAGCTGGACCGGGACACGAAGCTCTGGGGCCAACGTCCTGACTTTC. As protein: CASSWTGTRSSGANVLTF.

This chain uses TRBV21-1 with TRBJ1-6. TRBV21-1 is reported as a pseudogene. The CDR3 consists of 13 residues. CDR3 nucleotides: TGTGCCAGCAGCAAAGCGAGCTACTCACCCCTCCACTTT. Translating gives CASSKASYSPLHF.

The chain combines TRBV3-1 (or the pseudogene TRBV3-2) with TRBJ1-3, with D perhaps matching TRBD1 (6 bases). There are 15 residues in the CDR3. V lost 0 bases to trimming and J lost 3 bases, with 9 bases between them. Per the germline V gene, CDR1 is LGHDT and CDR2 is YNNKEL (reference sequence). Here the CDR3 DNA reads TGTGCCAGCAGCCAAGACAGGGGCTATGGAAACACCATATATTTT. The encoded protein is CASSQDRGYGNTIYF.

The table lists this clone with a few counts. This chain joins TRBV3-1 (or the pseudogene TRBV3-2) and TRBJ1-1, with D possibly being TRBD1 (6 bases). V gave up 2 bases and J gave up 9 bases, with 13 bases separating them. CDR1 is LGHDT, CDR2 YNNKEL, per germline (reference sequence). The CDR3 covers 13 residues. The CDR3 DNA sequence: TGTGCCAGCAGCCAACGGGACAAACTGAAAGCTTTCTTT. This sequence encodes CASSQRDKLKAFF.

Here the CDR3 reads CASTTGTDNSPLHF. The CDR3 DNA follows: TGTGCCAGCACCACCGGGACAGATAATTCACCCCTCCACTTT. This chain joins TRBV3-1 (or the pseudogene TRBV3-2) and TRBJ1-6; 7 bases fit TRBD1. The CDR3 is 14 residues long. Germline V gene lookup returns CDR1 LGHDT and CDR2 YNNKEL (reference sequence). Unmatched junction bases numbered 5, after V lost 7 bases and J lost 5 bases.

The chain joins TRBV18 to TRBJ1-3; TRBD1 is a possible D gene (6 bases). The CDR3 is 16 amino acids. Trimming removed 4 bases from V and 0 bases from J, with 13 bases in between. The V gene's germline CDR1 is KGHSH and CDR2 LQKENI. The CDR3 is CASSLRTADSGNTIYF. The CDR3 DNA reads as TGTGCCAGCTCACTCCGGACAGCTGACTCTGGAAACACCATATATTTT.

CDR3 nucleotide sequence: TGTGCCAGCAGCTTATTGTCGGGGGGGATCGATCCGCAGTATTTT. Protein: CASSLLSGGIDPQYF. The V gene is TRBV7-9, the J gene TRBJ2-3, with 8 positions matching TRBD2. The V and J ends lost 2 bases and 10 bases, in that order; junction bases with no gene match: 11. The CDR3 extends over 15 amino acids. Germline V gene sequence: CDR1 SEHNR, CDR2 FQNEAQ (reference sequence).

The chain uses TRBV15 and TRBJ2-6; D remains ambiguous. Germline V lookup: CDR1 LNHNV, CDR2 YYDKDF (reference sequence). This CDR3 region has 16 residues. The V gene lost 0 bases and the J gene lost 6 bases, with 12 bases spanning the gap. CDR3 DNA: TGTGCCACCAGCAGAGATCCGTCCCTGGCGGCCAACGTCCTGACTTTC. It yields the protein CATSRDPSLAANVLTF.

V and J are TRBV5-1 and TRBJ2-1; 10 bases fit TRBD2. CDR3 size: 17 residues. The J segment lost 7 bases and the V segment lost 0 bases, leaving 10 bases of the junction unmatched. Germline CDR1 SGHRS, CDR2 YFSETQ. CDR3 in amino acids: CASSLALGSGGWNEQFF. The CDR3 bases are TGCGCCAGCAGCTTGGCGCTAGGTAGCGGGGGGTGGAATGAGCAGTTCTTC.

V gene TRBV7-2 combines with J gene TRBJ1-1; no reliable D call. The CDR3 spans 13 residues. V lost 6 bases and J lost 3, with 11 bases in between. Germline V CDR1 and CDR2: SGHTA, FQGNSA. The CDR3: CASRTPGYTEAFF. The CDR3 nucleotides are TGTGCCAGCAGGACCCCGGGGTACACTGAAGCTTTCTTT.

V gene TRBV19 combines with J gene TRBJ2-1, with D perhaps TRBD2 (6 bases). The ends were cut back, 5 bases at V and 4 bases at J, with 18 bases in the middle. This CDR3 has 16 residues. The germline gives CDR1 LNHDA, CDR2 SQIVND (reference sequence). The CDR3 DNA is TGTGCCAGTAGTGTCCAATTGGGGGGTACGTACAATGAGCAGTTCTTC. This encodes CASSVQLGGTYNEQFF.

This chain uses TRBV7-9 with TRBJ2-7, with D perhaps matching TRBD2 (6 bases). This CDR3 is 14 amino acids long. V lost 0 bases, J lost 3 bases, and 9 bases lay in between. CDR1 and CDR2 (germline): SEHNR, FQNEAQ (reference sequence). CDR3 protein: CASSLARDFYEQYF. The CDR3 DNA sequence: TGTGCCAGCAGCTTAGCCCGGGACTTCTACGAGCAGTACTTC. The full variable domain, its missing parts supplied by reference TRBV7-9 and TRBJ2-7, is DTGVSQNPRHKITKRGQNVTFRCDPISEHNRLYWYRQTLGQGPEFLTYFQNEAQLEKSRLLSDRFSAERPKGSFSTLEIQRTEQGDSAMYLCASSLARDFYEQYFGPGTRLTVT.

This chain connects TRBV21-1 to TRBJ2-1; the D segment call TRBD2 is taken from the table without a DNA check. TRBV21-1 is a listed pseudogene. The CDR3 contains 14 residues. The chain's CDR3 is CASSKRVRYNEQFF. DNA of the CDR3: TGTGCCAGCAGCAAGAGGGTCCGGTACAATGAGCAGTTCTTC.

The chain recombines TRBV19 with TRBJ2-5; 12 bases fit TRBD2. The CDR3 length is 16 residues. The germline gives CDR1 LNHDA, CDR2 SQIVND (reference sequence). V shed 6 bases and J 2 bases; nucleotides not matched to a gene: 7. The CDR3 nucleotides are TGTGCCAGTAGCGGAAGACTAGCGGGGGAACAAGAGACCCAGTACTTC. Amino acid sequence: CASSGRLAGEQETQYF.

This clone was seen once. The rearrangement uses TRBV3-1 (or the pseudogene TRBV3-2) and TRBJ2-7; 8 nucleotides match TRBD2. Germline lookup yields CDR1 LGHDT and CDR2 YNNKEL (reference sequence). V lost 3 bases and J lost 1; bases outside the gene matches: 5. This CDR3 is built from 15 residues. In DNA, the CDR3 is TGTGCCAGCAGCCATGAGGTAGCGGGGTCCTACGAGCAGTACTTC. Amino acids: CASSHEVAGSYEQYF.